The clone carrying this T cell receptor beta chain was counted only a few times. Its antigen is unidentified. A sample-barcoded 5' primer and a J-beta primer mix were used in a second PCR of about 7 to 12 cycles. Every cDNA molecule bore a tag from a template-switch adaptor containing 12 random nucleotides. CDR3-containing paired-end reads numbering at least 2.5 million came from each sample. TCRdb reprocessed the 5' RACE reads via MiXCR and lists one record per CDR3 protein. Of roughly 800,000 distinct CDR3 sequences listed, roughly 60% were seen once; the top ten hold 22%. This entry belongs to a study of blood T cells in healthy people across ages. The study's findings and limits: Comparison with aged donors showed that long-lived donors had more naive CD4+ cells and higher diversity. Naive and antigen-experienced cells could not be conclusively compared, given unsorted PBMCs.

Germline-derived CDR1 and CDR2 are MNHEY and SVGEGT. The CDR3 totals 18 residues. J was trimmed by 0 bases and V by 5 bases; bases with no gene match: 9. The rearrangement uses TRBV6-2 or TRBV6-3 and TRBJ2-6, with 8 bases lining up with TRBD1. The receptor was isolated from a man aged 30 to 45 in good health. Sequenced sample: blood. The CDR3 region has the DNA TGTGCCAGCAGTCTAGTAGGGACAGGCCGCTCTGGGGCCAACGTCCTGACTTTC. Its translation: CASSLVGTGRSGANVLTF.